This TCR beta chain was found in a study of blood T cell repertoires in COVID-19. CDR1 and CDR2 from the germline V gene are ENHRY and SYGVKD. This CDR3 region has 16 residues. V lost 5 bases, J lost 2 bases, and 7 bases stayed unmatched. Sequencing was performed with immunoSEQ multiplex PCR; in TCRdb, only in-frame clones are kept and a portion is missing. The sample lists 95,000 or so clones; about 80% were seen once. The sample was peripheral blood. This chain uses TRBV10-3 with TRBJ1-5; 9 nucleotides line up with TRBD1. This TCR was recovered from a human donor in a cohort sampled during active COVID-19. The CDR3 reads CAISPGQGGGNQPQHF. The CDR3, as DNA: TGTGCCATCAGTCCGGGACAGGGAGGTGGCAATCAGCCCCAGCATTTT.